This T cell receptor (beta chain) was identified during a study of human T cells and chemical hapten exposure. The ends were cut back, 2 bases at V and 3 bases at J, with 8 bases in the middle. From germline, CDR1 is SQVTM and CDR2 ANQGSEA. The CDR3 length is 12 residues. MiXCR was run by TCRdb on the RACE reads, yielding one entry per CDR3 protein. There are some 170,000 distinct CDR3 sequences in the sample; more than 20% occur only once, and about 6.7% lies in the top ten. Time point of the sample: patch test 1, 2 weeks after DPC sensitization. The treatment is: therapeutic diphenylcyclopropenone sensitization with weekly scalp DPC.

The material was whole blood, obtained in connection with sensitization to the hapten diphenylcyclopropenone (DPC). The TCR comes from a woman in her forties or fifties with alopecia areata. Some clones in this sample may be carry-over from other donors' samples. This chain links TRBV29-1 with TRBJ2-7; weak D call: TRBD2 (5 bases). The CDR3 coding sequence is TGCAGCGTTGAAACCGGGATCTACGAGCAGTACTTC. Translation: CSVETGIYEQYF.